The present T cell receptor beta chain was sequenced within a study of T cells after yellow fever vaccination. This clonotype was seen many times. TCRdb analysed the 5' RACE reads with MiXCR anew, one entry per CDR3 protein. The sample has 200,000 to 300,000 distinct CDR3 sequences; about 7% are singletons. Sequencing used CD4+ T cells sorted from PBMCs, obtained 15 days after the yellow fever booster vaccination. This TCR came from a man aged 30 to 39 who received the YFV17D yellow fever vaccine.

The CDR3 DNA follows: TGTGCCAGCAGTCAAGCGGGAGGAAACACCGGGGAGCTGTTTTTT. Protein sequence: CASSQAGGNTGELFF. The chain combines TRBV12-3 or TRBV12-4 with TRBJ2-2; 9 bases fit TRBD2. The CDR3 is 15 residues long. The ends lost 5 bases at V and 2 bases at J; junction bases unmatched: 3.